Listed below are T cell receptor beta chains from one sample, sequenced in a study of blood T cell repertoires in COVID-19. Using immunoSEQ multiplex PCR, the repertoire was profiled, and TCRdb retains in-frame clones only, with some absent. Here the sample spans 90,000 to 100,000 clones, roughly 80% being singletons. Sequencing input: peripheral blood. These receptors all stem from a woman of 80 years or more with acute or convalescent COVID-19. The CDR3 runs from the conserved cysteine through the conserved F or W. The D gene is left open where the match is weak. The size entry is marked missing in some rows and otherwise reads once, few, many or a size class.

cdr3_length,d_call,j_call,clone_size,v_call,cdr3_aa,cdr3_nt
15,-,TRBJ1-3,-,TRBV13,CASSLDQGSGNTIYF,TGTGCCAGCAGCTTAGACCAGGGCTCTGGAAACACCATATATTTT
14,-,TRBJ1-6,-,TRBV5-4,CASSLGAVNSPLHF,TGTGCCAGCAGCTTGGGGGCAGTTAATTCACCCCTCCACTTT
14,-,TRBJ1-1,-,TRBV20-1,CSASGGRAGTEAFF,TGCAGTGCTAGTGGGGGCAGGGCTGGAACTGAAGCTTTCTTT
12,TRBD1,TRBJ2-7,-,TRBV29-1,CSVGTGSYEQYF,TGCAGCGTGGGGACAGGGTCCTACGAGCAGTACTTC
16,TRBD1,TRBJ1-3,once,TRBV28,CASSSTGDPPGNTIYF,TGTGCCAGCAGTTCAACAGGGGACCCCCCTGGAAACACCATATATTTT
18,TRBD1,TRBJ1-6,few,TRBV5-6,CASSLGTPTGVKGSPLHF,TGTGCCAGCAGCTTGGGGACCCCGACAGGGGTCAAGGGTTCACCCCTCCACTTT
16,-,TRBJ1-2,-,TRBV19,CASTDTRRPPNYGYTF,TGTGCCAGTACCGACACCCGGAGGCCTCCTAACTATGGCTACACCTTC
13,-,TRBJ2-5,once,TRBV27,CASSFSGEKTQYF,TGTGCCAGCAGTTTCTCAGGGGAAAAGACCCAGTACTTC
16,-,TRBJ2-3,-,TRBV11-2,CASSLAGSKSTDTQYF,TGTGCCAGCAGCTTAGCGGGGAGCAAAAGCACAGATACGCAGTATTTT
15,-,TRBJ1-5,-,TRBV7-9,CASSLQGPLNQPQHF,TGTGCCAGCAGCTTACAGGGTCCACTCAATCAGCCCCAGCATTTT
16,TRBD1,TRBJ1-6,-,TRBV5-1,CASSLNPGTANSPLHF,TGCGCCAGCAGCCTGAACCCCGGGACAGCAAATTCACCCCTCCACTTT
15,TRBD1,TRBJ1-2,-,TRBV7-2,CASSFDRGLNYGYTF,TGTGCCAGCAGCTTCGACAGGGGGCTTAACTATGGCTACACCTTC
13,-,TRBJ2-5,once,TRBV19,CASSGQGTETQYF,TGTGCCAGTAGTGGTCAGGGCACCGAGACCCAGTACTTC
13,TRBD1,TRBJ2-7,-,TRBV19,CASSTRTGGEQYF,TGTGCCAGTAGTACCAGGACAGGGGGCGAGCAGTACTTC
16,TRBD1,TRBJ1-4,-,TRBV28,CASSLDMGTGVGKLFF,TGTGCCAGCAGTTTAGATATGGGGACAGGAGTAGGAAAACTGTTTTTT
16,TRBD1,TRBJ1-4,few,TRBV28,CASSSAGQGNNEKLFF,TGTGCCAGCAGTTCCGCGGGACAGGGAAATAATGAAAAACTGTTTTTT
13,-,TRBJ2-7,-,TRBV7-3,CASSPGQGYEQYF,TGTGCCAGCAGCCCAGGGCAGGGCTACGAGCAGTACTTC
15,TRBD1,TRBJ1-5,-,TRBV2,CASSGDTGGGQPQHF,TGTGCCAGCAGCGGAGATACAGGGGGCGGTCAGCCCCAGCATTTT
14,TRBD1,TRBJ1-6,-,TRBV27,CASSFTGGNSPLHF,TGTGCCAGCAGTTTTACAGGGGGTAATTCACCCCTCCACTTT
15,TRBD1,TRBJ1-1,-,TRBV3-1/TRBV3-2,CASSPRDSPNTEAFF,TGTGCCAGCAGCCCCCGGGACAGTCCGAACACTGAAGCTTTCTTT
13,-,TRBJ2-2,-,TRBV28,CASRRRNTGELFF,TGTGCCAGCAGACGCAGGAACACCGGGGAGCTGTTTTTT
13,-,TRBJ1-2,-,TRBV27,CASSSQRGYGYTF,TGTGCCAGCAGTTCCCAGCGAGGCTATGGCTACACCTTC
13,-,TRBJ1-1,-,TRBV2,CASSEDSNTEAFF,TGTGCCAGCAGTGAAGACAGCAACACTGAAGCTTTCTTT
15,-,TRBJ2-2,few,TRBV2,CASGEGRANTGELFF,TGTGCCAGCGGGGAAGGGCGGGCGAACACCGGGGAGCTGTTTTTT
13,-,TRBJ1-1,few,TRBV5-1,CASSIQENTEAFF,TGCGCCAGCAGCATACAGGAGAACACTGAAGCTTTCTTT
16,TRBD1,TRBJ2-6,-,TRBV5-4,CASSFLQGSWANVLTF,TGTGCCAGCAGCTTTCTACAGGGGAGCTGGGCCAACGTCCTGACTTTC
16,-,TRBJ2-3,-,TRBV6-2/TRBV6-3,CASSPLRGRSTDTQYF,TGTGCCAGCAGTCCCCTTCGGGGGAGAAGCACAGATACGCAGTATTTT
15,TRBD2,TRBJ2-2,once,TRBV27,CASGGLAGNTGELFF,TGTGCCAGCGGGGGACTAGCGGGGAACACCGGGGAGCTGTTTTTT
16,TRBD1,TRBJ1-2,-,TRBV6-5,CASSYLRTGGSYGYTF,TGTGCCAGCAGTTACCTCCGGACAGGGGGCTCCTATGGCTACACCTTC
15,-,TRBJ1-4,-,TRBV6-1,CASSELGRSGEKLFF,TGTGCCAGCAGTGAACTGGGGCGGTCAGGAGAAAAACTGTTTTTT
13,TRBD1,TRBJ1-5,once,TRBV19,CASKDRGLRAQHF,TGTGCCAGTAAGGACAGGGGGCTAAGGGCCCAGCATTTT
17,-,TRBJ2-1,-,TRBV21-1,CEIFTTAIGGHYNEQFF,TGTGAGATCTTTACCACGGCGATCGGGGGGCACTACAATGAGCAGTTCTTC
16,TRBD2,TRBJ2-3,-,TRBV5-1,CASSSSSGGAADTQYF,TGCGCCAGCAGCTCATCGAGCGGGGGGGCCGCAGATACGCAGTATTTT
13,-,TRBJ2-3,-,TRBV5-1,CASSAGTTDTQYF,TGCGCCAGCAGCGCCGGGACTACAGATACGCAGTATTTT
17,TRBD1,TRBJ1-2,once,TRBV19,CASSMAPAVTGGYGYTF,TGTGCCAGTAGTATGGCCCCCGCCGTAACAGGGGGCTATGGCTACACCTTC
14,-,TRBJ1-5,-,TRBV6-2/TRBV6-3,CASSKTNSNQPQHF,TGTGCCAGCAGTAAGACAAATAGCAATCAGCCCCAGCATTTT
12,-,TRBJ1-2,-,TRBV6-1,CAIRGGETGYTF,TGTGCCATACGGGGGGGTGAAACTGGCTACACCTTC
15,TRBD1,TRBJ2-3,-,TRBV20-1,CSASRTGASTDTQYF,TGCAGTGCTAGTCGGACAGGGGCGAGCACAGATACGCAGTATTTT
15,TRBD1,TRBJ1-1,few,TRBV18,CASSTEAGGRTEAFF,TGTGCCAGCTCAACAGAAGCAGGGGGCCGGACTGAAGCTTTCTTT
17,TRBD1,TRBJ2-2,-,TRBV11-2,CASSPFKGQPGTGELFF,TGTGCCAGCAGCCCTTTTAAGGGACAGCCGGGCACCGGGGAGCTGTTTTTT
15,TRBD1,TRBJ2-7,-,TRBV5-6,CASSLTGTGGREQYF,TGTGCCAGCAGCTTAACCGGGACAGGGGGTCGCGAGCAGTACTTC
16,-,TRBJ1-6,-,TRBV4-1,CASSQVQGAYNSPLHF,TGCGCCAGCAGCCAAGTCCAGGGCGCGTATAATTCACCCCTCCACTTT
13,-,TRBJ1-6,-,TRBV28,CASKGPGNSPLHF,TGTGCCAGCAAGGGCCCGGGGAATTCACCCCTCCACTTT